This T cell receptor beta chain was sequenced in a study of T cell responses to AZD1222 COVID-19 vaccine. TCRdb's copy holds only in-frame clones and misses some; the assay was immunoSEQ multiplex PCR. The sample yields 150,000 or so clones, roughly 93% seen once. The V end was cut by 0 bases, the J end by 1 base, with 8 bases between. CDR3 length: 15 residues. From germline, CDR1 is SGHVS and CDR2 FQNEAQ. With regard to this clone: Antigen specificity is unknown.

Broader study findings: Clonal diversity was possibly underestimated, and white British individuals and females predominated among donors.

This TCR derives from an adult in good health. The chain couples TRBV7-8 to TRBJ2-3; D is uncertain. Material: peripheral blood, obtained on day 0 of AZD1222 vaccination. As DNA, the CDR3 is TGTGCCAGCAGCTTAGCCAGTCTGGGCACAGATACGCAGTATTTT. Its protein product is CASSLASLGTDTQYF.